This T cell receptor (beta chain) was identified in a study of radiotherapy plus CTLA-4 blockade in lung cancer. Study-level findings and limits: Once radiotherapy plus ipilimumab had been given, TCR clones derived from tumor expanded in blood. The best prediction of response reportedly came from early blood T cell clone dynamics, with interferon-beta.

The data were produced by immunoSEQ multiplex PCR, yet TCRdb's version contains in-frame clones alone and is incomplete. The sample lists 50,000 to 65,000 clones; roughly 77% were seen once. With regard to this clone: Its antigen is still unknown.

This receptor was taken from a human donor with non-small cell lung cancer who had a complete response to radiotherapy plus ipilimumab. The sequenced sample was peripheral blood, obtained from a patient treated with radiotherapy plus ipilimumab.

CDR3 bases: TGCAGCGGAAACAGGGAAACTGAAGCTTTCTTT. Its translation: CSGNRETEAFF. The chain has TRBV29-1 and TRBJ1-1, with a possible D match to TRBD1 (6 bases). The length of the CDR3 is 11 residues. Germline V gives CDR1 SQVTM, CDR2 ANQGSEA. V lost 7 bases and J lost 5, with 11 bases in between.